This T cell receptor (beta chain) was sequenced during a study of cytomegalovirus exposure and HLA in healthy donors. The overall study: In a previous analysis, approximately 110 million unique TCR beta sequences were found from 170 million or so T cells. Whole-study findings and limits: In the analysis, some V segments, TRBV6-2 and TRBV6-3 included, were excluded as indistinguishable.

The PCR contained 60 Vbeta and 13 Jbeta primers. TCRdb's copy holds only in-frame clones and misses some; the assay was immunoSEQ multiplex PCR. The data hold about 130,000 clones, with over 70% observed a single time. Remarks on this clone: Its antigen is currently unknown.

The V gene lost 4 bases and the J gene lost 3 bases, with 10 bases spanning the gap. CDR3 length: 14 amino acids. Germline loops: CDR1 SGHRS, CDR2 YFSETQ. The TCR was taken from a woman aged 55-69 years in good health and CMV-seropositive. The chain recombines TRBV5-1 with TRBJ1-4, with D unclear. The sample consisted of PBMCs. This CDR3 reads CASSPGLPNEKLFF. As DNA, the CDR3 is TGCGCCAGCAGCCCTGGGCTACCTAATGAAAAACTGTTTTTT.